The 11 T cell receptor beta chains in this list originate from one sample, sequenced in a study of Ad26.COV2.S vaccination and SARS-CoV-2 variants. Sample treatment: 19 received Ad26.COV2.S at low or high dose, single or two shots; several received placebo; per-sample allocation not given. Sampling took place 63 days after the first vaccine or placebo injection. Sequencing was performed with immunoSEQ multiplex PCR; in TCRdb, only in-frame clones are kept and a portion is missing. The sample records around 250,000 clones, over 75% being singletons. Sequenced here: peripheral blood, sampled in a trial of Ad26.COV2.S vaccine versus placebo. The receptors here all came from a person between 18 and 60 years old who received the Ad26.COV2.S COVID-19 vaccine or a placebo.

The chain recombines TRBV11-2 with TRBJ1-1; unclear D gene. The V end was cut by 3 bases, the J end by 1 base, with 12 bases between. The CDR3 is made up of 15 amino acids. The germline V gene encodes CDR1 SGHAT and CDR2 FQNNGV. Here the CDR3 DNA reads TGTGCCAGCAGCTTTGGTTCCGGTCCGAACACTGAAGCTTTCTTT. Its translation is CASSFGSGPNTEAFF.

J is TRBJ2-7 and V is TRBV5-1, with 10 positions matching TRBD2. The CDR3 sequence is 17 residues long. Germline assignment: CDR1 SGHRS and CDR2 YFSETQ. Unmatched junction bases numbered 10, after V lost 4 bases and J lost 0 bases. CDR3 loop: CASSPKPSGGPSYEQYF. The CDR3 coding sequence is TGCGCCAGCAGCCCGAAGCCTAGCGGGGGCCCCTCCTACGAGCAGTACTTC.

The chain couples TRBV5-6 to TRBJ1-2; D not resolved. The CDR3 length is 14 residues. Germline CDR1 SGHDT, CDR2 YYEEEE. V dropped 1 base and J dropped 0 bases, with 7 bases sitting between them. CDR3 sequence (DNA): TGTGCCAGCAGCTTGCCCTATGCTAACTATGGCTACACCTTC. The encoded protein is CASSLPYANYGYTF.

The V gene is TRBV28, the J gene TRBJ1-2; 7 bases line up with TRBD1. The CDR3 extends over 15 amino acids. Germline CDR1 is MDHEN and CDR2 is SYDVKM. J was trimmed by 4 bases and V by 4 bases; bases with no gene match: 9. CDR3 coding DNA: TGTGCCAGCAGTTCGACAGGGATGTTGGTCTATGGCTACACCTTC. This encodes CASSSTGMLVYGYTF.

This sequence joins TRBV18 and TRBJ2-1, with D unclear. The V gene's germline CDR1 is KGHSH and CDR2 LQKENI. Trimming pared 0 bases from V and 8 bases from J, leaving 8 bases between. CDR3 length: 13 amino acids. The CDR3 nucleotides read TGTGCCAGCTCACCACCTGGCTGGGATGAGCAGTTCTTC. This codes for CASSPPGWDEQFF.

Of note for this clone: A read error may explain this, as a much larger clone is one base away. In the same sample, other DNA sequences code for this CDR3. The chain employs TRBV3-1 (or the pseudogene TRBV3-2) and TRBJ2-7; 8 nucleotides match TRBD2. The ends lost 4 bases at V and 3 bases at J; junction bases unmatched: 2. This CDR3 is 13 amino acids long. The germline V gene encodes CDR1 LGHDT and CDR2 YNNKEL (reference sequence). The CDR3 nucleotides read TGTGCCAGCAGCCGAACTAGCGGCTACGAGCAGTACTTC. Translation: CASSRTSGYEQYF.

CDR3 sequence: CASSLNIPGVTGELFF. DNA of the CDR3: TGTGCCAGCAGCCTGAATATCCCCGGAGTCACCGGGGAGCTGTTTTTT. This chain connects TRBV3-1 (or the pseudogene TRBV3-2) to TRBJ2-2; D is unclear. Germline V gene sequence: CDR1 LGHDT, CDR2 YNNKEL (reference sequence). This CDR3 region has 16 residues. Trimming removed 4 bases at V and 4 bases at J, with 16 bases between.

The V gene is TRBV28, the J gene TRBJ1-3; D is perhaps TRBD1 (5 bases). There are 11 residues in the CDR3. Germline-derived CDR1 and CDR2 are MDHEN and SYDVKM. Trimming pared 6 bases from V and 9 bases from J, leaving 9 bases between. This chain's CDR3 is CASRGEGTIYF. The CDR3 nucleotides are TGTGCCAGCAGGGGGGAGGGCACCATATATTTT.

The rearrangement links TRBV12-3 or TRBV12-4 to TRBJ1-5; possibly TRBD1 for D (5 bases). V gave up 4 bases and J gave up 7 bases, with 11 bases separating them. The CDR3 length is 13 residues. CDR3 region: CASSSTGAQPQHF. The CDR3 nucleotides read TGTGCCAGCAGTTCAACAGGTGCCCAGCCCCAGCATTTT.

This clone turned up a few times. The chain combines TRBV18 with TRBJ1-1; D gene unclear. The V and J ends lost 3 bases and 1 base respectively, with 12 bases between them. Germline-derived CDR1 and CDR2 are KGHSH and LQKENI. There are 15 residues in the CDR3. The DNA for the CDR3 is TGTGCCAGCTCACCTTCTACGGCCCCGAACACTGAAGCTTTCTTT. Protein sequence: CASSPSTAPNTEAFF.

This clone was recorded once. The rearrangement uses TRBV9 and TRBJ1-2; the match to TRBD1 covers 8 bases. After removal of 4 bases from V and 8 bases from J, the junction contained 13 bases not matched to a gene. Germline CDR1 reads SGDLS; CDR2 reads YYNGEE. CDR3 length: 15 amino acids. CDR3 DNA sequence: TGTGCCAGCAGCACAGACAGGGGAACTGTTGGGGGCTACACCTTC. Amino acid sequence: CASSTDRGTVGGYTF. Looking up the rest from reference TRBV9 and TRBJ1-2 gives the full variable domain: DSGVTQTPKHLITATGQRVTLRCSPRSGDLSVYWYQQSLDQGLQFLIQYYNGEERAKGNILERFSAQQFPDLHSELNLSSLELGDSALYFCASSTDRGTVGGYTFGSGTRLTVV.